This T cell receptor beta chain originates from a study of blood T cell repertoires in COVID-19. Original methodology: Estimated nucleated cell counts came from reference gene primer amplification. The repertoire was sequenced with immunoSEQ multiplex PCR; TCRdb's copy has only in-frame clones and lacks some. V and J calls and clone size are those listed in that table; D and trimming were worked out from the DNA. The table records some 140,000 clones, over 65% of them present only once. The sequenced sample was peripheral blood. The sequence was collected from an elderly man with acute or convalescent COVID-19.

CDR3 amino acids: CASSLQGGDRGETQYF. The CDR3 DNA reads as TGCGCCAGCAGCCTTCAAGGGGGAGACAGGGGAGAGACCCAGTACTTC. The chain links TRBV4-3 to TRBJ2-5; 8 bases are shared with TRBD1. CDR1 and CDR2 from the germline V gene are LGHNA and YSLEER. This CDR3 has 16 amino acids. Losses at the gene ends were 4 bases for V and 4 bases for J; bases not matched to a gene: 11.